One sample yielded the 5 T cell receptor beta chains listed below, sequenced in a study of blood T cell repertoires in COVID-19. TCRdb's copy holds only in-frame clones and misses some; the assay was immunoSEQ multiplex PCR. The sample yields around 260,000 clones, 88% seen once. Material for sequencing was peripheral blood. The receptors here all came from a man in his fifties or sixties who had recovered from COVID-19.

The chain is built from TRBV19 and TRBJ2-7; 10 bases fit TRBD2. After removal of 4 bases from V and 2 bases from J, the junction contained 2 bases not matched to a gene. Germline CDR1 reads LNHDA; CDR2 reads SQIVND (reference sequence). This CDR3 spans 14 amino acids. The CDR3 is CASSKLAGPYEQYF. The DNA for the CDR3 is TGTGCCAGTAGTAAACTAGCGGGACCCTACGAGCAGTACTTC.

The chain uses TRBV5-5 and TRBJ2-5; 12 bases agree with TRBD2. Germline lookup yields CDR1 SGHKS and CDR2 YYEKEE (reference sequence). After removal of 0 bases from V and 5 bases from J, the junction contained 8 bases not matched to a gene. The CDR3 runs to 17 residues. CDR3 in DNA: TGTGCCAGCAGCTTGGGGCTAGCGGGGGGGTTCGTTGAGACCCAGTACTTC. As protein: CASSLGLAGGFVETQYF.

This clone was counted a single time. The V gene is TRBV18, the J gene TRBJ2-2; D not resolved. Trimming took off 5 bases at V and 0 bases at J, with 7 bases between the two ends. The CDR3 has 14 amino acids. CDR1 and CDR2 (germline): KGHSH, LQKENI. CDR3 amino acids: CASSELTNTGELFF. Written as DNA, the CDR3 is TGTGCCAGCTCAGAGCTAACGAACACCGGGGAGCTGTTTTTT.

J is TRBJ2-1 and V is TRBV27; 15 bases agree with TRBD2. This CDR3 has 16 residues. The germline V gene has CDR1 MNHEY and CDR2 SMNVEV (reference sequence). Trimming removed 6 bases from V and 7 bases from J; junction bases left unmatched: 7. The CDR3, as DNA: TGTGCCAGCAGGCCCGGACTAGCGGGGGGGCCAAATGAGCAGTTCTTC. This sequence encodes CASRPGLAGGPNEQFF.

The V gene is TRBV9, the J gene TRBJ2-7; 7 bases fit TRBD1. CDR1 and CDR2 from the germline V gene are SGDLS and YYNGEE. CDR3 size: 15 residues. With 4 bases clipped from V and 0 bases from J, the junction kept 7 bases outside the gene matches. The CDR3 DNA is TGTGCCAGCAGCCTACACAGGGGCGGCTCCTACGAGCAGTACTTC. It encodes CASSLHRGGSYEQYF.